This entry is about one T cell receptor (beta chain). This specimen belongs to a study of tumor-infiltrating lymphocytes in oesophageal squamous cell carcinoma. Germline CDR1 is DFQATT and CDR2 is SNEGSKA (reference sequence). Trimming at V came to 1 base and at J to 11 bases, leaving 32 bases not matched to a gene. The CDR3 spans 21 residues. A single record per CDR3 protein comes from TCRdb applying MiXCR to the PCR reads. The sample has 15,000 to 20,000 distinct CDR3 sequences, 44% seen once. The sequenced sample consisted of blood. The V call is TRBV20-1, the J call TRBJ2-5; 9 nucleotides match TRBD2. This receptor was identified in a female donor with esophageal squamous cell carcinoma. As DNA, the CDR3 is TGCAGTGCTAGAGTAGCCCCCATTAGCGGGGGTGCCATAGGATCCTACAATGAGCAGTACTTC. Translating gives CSARVAPISGGAIGSYNEQYF.